This T cell receptor (beta chain) was identified in a study of T cells after yellow fever vaccination. This clonotype came up many times. The antigen is not known. Germline trimming cut 6 bases from V and 4 bases from J; bases unmatched to any gene: 9. CDR1 is LGHNA and CDR2 is YSLEER in the germline V gene. This CDR3 has 15 amino acids. 5'RACE template switching added a universal primer site and UMIs to TCR cDNA. TCRdb redid the calling of the 5' RACE reads with MiXCR, one entry per CDR3 protein. The table includes about 58,000 distinct CDR3 sequences, roughly 6.9% detected once. Findings of the study overall: Clonotypes found in both CD4 and CD8 compartments made up a small share. Clones from primary vaccination mostly reappeared after the booster (about 97% CD4, about 88% CD8). The secondary response was weaker, and its peak arrived faster, on day 5 versus 15.

The receptor was isolated from a man between 18 and 35 years old who received the YFV17D yellow fever vaccine. This chain joins TRBV4-3 and TRBJ2-7; the match to TRBD2 covers 10 bases. This material consisted of CD8+ T cells sorted from PBMCs, taken on the day of the first yellow fever vaccination. Here the CDR3 reads CASSFKAGGSYEQYF. The CDR3 nucleotides read TGCGCCAGCAGTTTCAAAGCGGGGGGGAGTTACGAGCAGTACTTC.